This T cell receptor (beta chain) was recovered during a study of CD8+ T cells in alopecia areata. General observations from the study: Sharing of TCRs across patients appeared less clear than in mice, possibly for HLA-related reasons. Many expanded lesional clones stayed in scalp and blood while on tofacitinib.

This CDR3 has 16 amino acids. V gave up 0 bases and J gave up 3 bases; unmatched junction bases: 5. CDR1 is ENHRY, CDR2 SYGVKD, per germline. Noted treatment: oral pan-JAK inhibitor, 5-10 mg twice daily. The authors extracted RNA and reverse transcribed it into cDNA as the sequencing template. Assay: immunoSEQ multiplex PCR; the TCRdb copy retains only in-frame clones and omits some. This table holds 180,000 or so clones, 40% to 65% found once. This clone was detected only a few times. What it binds is not known. The sample in question was CD8+ T cells sorted from blood, obtained at week 24, from a patient treated with tofacitinib. The clonotype was recovered from a human donor with alopecia areata. This chain links TRBV10-3 with TRBJ2-3; 8 nucleotides line up with TRBD1. CDR3 protein: CAISESETGVTDTQYF. The CDR3 nucleotides read TGTGCCATCAGTGAGTCGGAGACAGGGGTAACAGATACGCAGTATTTT.